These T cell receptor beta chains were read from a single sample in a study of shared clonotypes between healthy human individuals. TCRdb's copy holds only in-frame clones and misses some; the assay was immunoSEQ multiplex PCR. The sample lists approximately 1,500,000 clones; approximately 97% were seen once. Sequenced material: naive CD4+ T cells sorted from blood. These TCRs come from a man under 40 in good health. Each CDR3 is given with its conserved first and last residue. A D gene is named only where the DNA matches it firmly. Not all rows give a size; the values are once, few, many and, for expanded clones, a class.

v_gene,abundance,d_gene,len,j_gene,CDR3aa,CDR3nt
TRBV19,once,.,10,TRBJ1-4,CASSGWGTVF,TGTGCCAGTAGTGGCTGGGGCACTGTTTTT
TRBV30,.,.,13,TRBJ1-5,CAWSRQDNQPQHF,TGTGCCTGGAGTCGACAGGATAATCAGCCCCAGCATTTT
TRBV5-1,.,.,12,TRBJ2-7,CASSSSLYEQYF,TGCGCCAGCAGCTCAAGCCTCTACGAGCAGTACTTC
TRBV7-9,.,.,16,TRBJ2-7,CASIGYSTGPSYEQYF,TGTGCCAGCATAGGGTATTCTACAGGGCCGTCCTACGAGCAGTACTTC
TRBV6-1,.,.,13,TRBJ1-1,CASNIKREHEAFF,TGTGCCAGCAATATTAAACGTGAACATGAAGCTTTCTTT
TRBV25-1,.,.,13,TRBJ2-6,CASSLAGANVLTF,TGTGCCAGCAGCCTGGCTGGGGCCAACGTCCTGACTTTC
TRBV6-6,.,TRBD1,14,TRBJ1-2,CASSFPGQGSGYTF,TGTGCCAGCAGCTTCCCCGGACAGGGCAGTGGCTACACCTTC
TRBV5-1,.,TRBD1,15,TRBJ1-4,CASSLDGTASEKLFF,TGCGCCAGCAGCTTGGATGGGACAGCTAGTGAAAAACTGTTTTTT
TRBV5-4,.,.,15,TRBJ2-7,CASSLVEGGGYEQYF,TGTGCCAGCAGCTTGGTGGAAGGAGGGGGCTACGAGCAGTACTTC
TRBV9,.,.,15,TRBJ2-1,CASSPGWVGSNEQFF,TGTGCCAGCAGCCCGGGGTGGGTGGGAAGCAATGAGCAGTTCTTC
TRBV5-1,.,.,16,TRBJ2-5,CASSFGDGRGLETQYF,TGCGCCAGCAGCTTTGGCGACGGGAGAGGCTTGGAGACCCAGTACTTC
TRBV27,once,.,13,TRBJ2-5,CASSEGPQETQYF,TGTGCCAGCAGCGAAGGACCACAAGAGACCCAGTACTTC
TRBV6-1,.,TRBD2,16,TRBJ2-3,CASSELASGSTDTQYF,TGTGCCAGCAGTGAATTGGCTAGCGGGAGCACAGATACGCAGTATTTT
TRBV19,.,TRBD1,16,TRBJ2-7,CASSPTGTGGGYEQYF,TGTGCCAGTAGTCCTACCGGGACAGGGGGCGGCTACGAGCAGTACTTC
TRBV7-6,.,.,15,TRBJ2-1,CASSSLGGTYNEQFF,TGTGCCAGCAGCAGTCTAGGGGGTACATACAATGAGCAGTTCTTC
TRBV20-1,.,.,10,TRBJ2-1,CSARNNEQFF,TGCAGTGCTAGAAACAATGAGCAGTTCTTC
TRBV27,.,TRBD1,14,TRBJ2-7,CASSPPGGFYEQYF,TGTGCCAGCAGCCCCCCAGGGGGCTTCTACGAGCAGTACTTC
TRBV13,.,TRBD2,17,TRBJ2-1,CASSLRGGREVMNEQFF,TGTGCCAGCAGCTTAAGGGGAGGGCGGGAGGTTATGAATGAGCAGTTCTTC
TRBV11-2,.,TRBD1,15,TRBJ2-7,CASSFLGTGIYEQYF,TGTGCCAGCAGCTTCCTTGGGACAGGGATTTACGAGCAGTACTTC
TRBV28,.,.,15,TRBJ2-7,CASTESGTRSYEQYF,TGTGCCAGCACCGAGTCCGGGACAAGATCCTACGAGCAGTACTTC
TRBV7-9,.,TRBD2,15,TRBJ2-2,CASSLEGLVIGELFF,TGTGCCAGCAGCTTAGAGGGACTAGTCATCGGGGAGCTGTTTTTT
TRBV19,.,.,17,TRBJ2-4,CASSPQGGVQAKNIQYF,TGTGCCAGTAGCCCCCAAGGGGGGGTTCAAGCCAAAAACATTCAGTACTTC
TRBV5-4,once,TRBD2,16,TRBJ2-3,CASSPRGSGSTDTQYF,TGTGCCAGCAGCCCCCGAGGTAGCGGGAGCACAGATACGCAGTATTTT
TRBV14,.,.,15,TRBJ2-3,CASSQDLRGSDTQYF,TGTGCCAGCAGCCAAGATCTCAGGGGCTCAGATACGCAGTATTTT